This passage covers 7 T cell receptor beta chains from one sample sequenced in a study of blood T cells in healthy people across ages. Combining a sample-barcoded 5' primer with a J-beta primer mix, a second PCR ran for roughly 7 to 12 cycles. TCRdb used MiXCR to reprocess the 5' RACE reads, holding one entry per CDR3 protein. This table has approximately 1,700,000 distinct CDR3 sequences, roughly two fifths appearing once. Sequencing was performed on blood. These receptors all stem from a human donor in good health.

This clonotype was observed a few times. V usage is TRBV10-3 and J usage is TRBJ2-1; no clear D gene. The V end was cut by 11 bases, the J end by 2 bases, with 19 bases between. CDR3 size: 15 residues. The germline V gene has CDR1 ENHRY and CDR2 SYGVKD. CDR3 sequence reads: CALSPGTDPYNEQFF. The CDR3 coding sequence is TGTGCCCTCTCCCCCGGCACCGACCCCTACAATGAGCAGTTCTTC.

In this sample, this clonotype turned up a few times. The V call is TRBV7-9, the J call TRBJ2-5; perhaps TRBD2 as D (6 bases). V lost 3 bases to trimming and J lost 2 bases, with 13 bases between them. CDR1 SEHNR and CDR2 FQNEAQ come from the germline V gene (reference sequence). The CDR3 is 15 amino acids. The CDR3 DNA is TGTGCCAGCAGCTTTTACATTCGGGGGCAAGAGACCCAGTACTTC. The encoded protein is CASSFYIRGQETQYF.

The J gene is TRBJ1-2, the V gene TRBV5-6; D is undetermined. CDR1 is SGHDT and CDR2 is YYEEEE in the germline V gene. The germline V and J ends were trimmed by 4 bases and 3 bases, with 16 bases remaining between them. The CDR3 extends over 15 amino acids. CDR3 residues: CASSAGRGSDYGYTF. The CDR3, as DNA: TGTGCCAGCAGCGCGGGTCGGGGATCCGACTATGGCTACACCTTC.

This clonotype turned up a few times. The CDR3 DNA reads TGTGCCAGCAGTGAAATTGGACAGGGGGCGGGCTATGGCTACACCTTC. Its protein product is CASSEIGQGAGYGYTF. The chain is built from TRBV6-1 and TRBJ1-2; 11 bases fit TRBD1. Germline assignment: CDR1 MNHNS and CDR2 SASEGT. The CDR3 covers 16 residues. The junction had 6 bases not matched to a gene; V was cut back by 2 bases and J by 4 bases.

The chain links TRBV18 to TRBJ1-2, with D possibly being TRBD1 (5 bases). The CDR3 sequence is 14 residues long. V was trimmed by 5 bases and J by 6 bases, leaving 16 bases between them. The germline gives CDR1 KGHSH, CDR2 LQKENI. In nucleotides, the CDR3 is TGTGCCAGCTCAAGTACCGGGACCCACGATGGCTACACCTTC. Amino acids: CASSSTGTHDGYTF. Full variable domain (missing parts from reference TRBV18 and TRBJ1-2): NAGVMQNPRHLVRRRGQEARLRCSPMKGHSHVYWYRQLPEEGLKFMVYLQKENIIDESGMPKERFSAEFPKEGPSILRIQQVVRGDSAAYFCASSSTGTHDGYTFGSGTRLTVV.

The chain recombines TRBV20-1 with TRBJ1-2; maybe TRBD1 (5 bases). V lost 7 bases and J 4 bases, leaving 22 bases between the germline ends. The CDR3 is made up of 15 amino acids. Germline V gene data show CDR1 as DFQATT and CDR2 as SNEGSKA (reference sequence). As DNA, the CDR3 is TGCAGTGAAGATGGGCCCTACAGGACGCTCTATGGCTACACCTTC. It yields the protein CSEDGPYRTLYGYTF.

As concerns this clonotype: An end of the junction differs from the germline gene, which may be a read error. The chain couples TRBV27 to TRBJ2-1; D perhaps matches TRBD2 (8 bases). This CDR3 is 14 amino acids long. Germline-derived CDR1 and CDR2 are MNHEY and SMNVEV (reference sequence). CDR3 protein: CAGSSGTDPNEQFF. CDR3 sequence (DNA): TGTGCCGGCAGTAGCGGGACAGACCCCAATGAGCAGTTCTTC.